This entry lists 14 T cell receptor beta chains sequenced from one sample in a study of cytomegalovirus exposure and HLA in healthy donors. With 60 Vbeta and 13 Jbeta primers, the PCR was carried out. Some clones are missing from TCRdb's copy, which holds only in-frame ones; the method was immunoSEQ multiplex PCR. The sample table sets out around 75,000 clones. The specimen sequenced was PBMCs. The receptors were sampled from a woman in her fifties or sixties in good health and CMV-seronegative.

The chain has TRBV6-6 and TRBJ1-4, with 11 bases matching TRBD1. This CDR3 spans 15 amino acids. The junction had 2 bases not matched to a gene; V was cut back by 6 bases and J by 2 bases. CDR1 is MNHNY and CDR2 is SVGAGI in the germline V gene (reference sequence). The CDR3 loop reads CASRGQGGTNEKLFF. The CDR3 DNA is TGTGCCAGCAGGGGACAGGGGGGGACTAATGAAAAACTGTTTTTT.

This rearrangement joins TRBV9 to TRBJ2-1, with 11 bases matching TRBD2. The CDR3 runs to 17 residues. CDR1 SGDLS and CDR2 YYNGEE come from the germline V gene. With 3 bases clipped from V and 3 bases from J, the junction kept 8 bases outside the gene matches. CDR3 nucleotide sequence: TGTGCCAGCAGCGGGAATCCGGGACTAGCGGACTACAATGAGCAGTTCTTC. This translates into CASSGNPGLADYNEQFF.

A word on this clone: Relative to the germline gene, one junction end is altered; a read error may explain this. J is TRBJ2-7 and V is TRBV6-5, with D maybe TRBD1 (6 bases). CDR3 length: 15 residues. Germline assignment: CDR1 MNHEY and CDR2 SVGAGI. The CDR3 nucleotides are TGTGCCAGCAGTTACGCCCCCTCAGGGGCCTACGAGCGGTACTTC. It is translated as CASSYAPSGAYERYF.

This chain connects TRBV7-9 to TRBJ2-7, with a possible D match to TRBD2 (6 bases). V dropped 5 bases and J dropped 4 bases, with 27 bases sitting between them. The CDR3 runs 18 residues. Germline V gives CDR1 SEHNR, CDR2 FQNEAQ (reference sequence). The CDR3: CASSRPPERNAGRYEQYF. In DNA, the CDR3 is TGTGCCAGCAGCCGACCCCCAGAGAGGAACGCAGGGAGGTACGAGCAGTACTTC.

This rearrangement joins TRBV7-2 to TRBJ1-2; D call uncertain. Germline V gives CDR1 SGHTA, CDR2 FQGNSA. The CDR3 covers 13 residues. Trimming left V 7 bases short and J 0 bases short, with 9 bases between. The CDR3 sequence: CASTQQSNYGYTF. DNA of the CDR3: TGTGCCAGCACCCAACAGTCTAACTATGGCTACACCTTC. The variable domain in full, with the rest retrieved from reference TRBV7-2 and TRBJ1-2, is GAGVSQSPSNKVTEKGKDVELRCDPISGHTALYWYRQSLGQGLEFLIYFQGNSAPDKSGLPSDRFSAERTGGSVSTLTIQRTQQEDSAVYLCASTQQSNYGYTFGSGTRLTVV.

The rearrangement links TRBV6-1 to TRBJ2-5, with 8 bases that match TRBD1. V trimming: 0 bases; J trimming: 5 bases; junction bases outside the gene matches: 8. The CDR3 sequence is 16 residues long. In germline, CDR1 is MNHNS, CDR2 SASEGT. The CDR3 DNA reads as TGTGCCAGCAGTGAAGCCTCCGGACAGGGAAGCGAGACCCAGTACTTC. It specifies CASSEASGQGSETQYF.

The chain combines TRBV5-6 with TRBJ2-1; 8 bases are a match to TRBD2. Per the germline V gene, CDR1 is SGHDT and CDR2 is YYEEEE. With V trimmed by 4 bases and J by 2 bases, 2 bases remained unmatched. The CDR3 consists of 14 residues. The CDR3 protein is CASSRGGTYNEQFF. CDR3 nucleotide sequence: TGTGCCAGCAGCCGGGGGGGGACCTACAATGAGCAGTTCTTC.

The chain uses TRBV27 and TRBJ2-7, with D possibly matching TRBD1 (10 bases). The CDR3 is 15 amino acids. The germline V gene encodes CDR1 MNHEY and CDR2 SMNVEV (reference sequence). V lost 8 bases and J 2 bases, leaving 19 bases between the germline ends. The CDR3 nucleotides read TGTGCCAGCTGGCGGGGGGGACAGGGGACCTACGAGCAGTACTTC. Translated: CASWRGGQGTYEQYF.

The rearrangement links TRBV7-9 to TRBJ1-2, with D uncertain. This CDR3 spans 14 amino acids. Germline V gives CDR1 SEHNR, CDR2 FQNEAQ (reference sequence). The V gene lost 2 bases and the J gene lost 4 bases, with 11 bases spanning the gap. CDR3 loop: CASSLLRDTYGYTF. The CDR3 DNA reads TGTGCCAGCAGCTTACTCCGGGATACCTATGGCTACACCTTC. The variable domain in full, completed from reference TRBV7-9 and TRBJ1-2, reads DTGVSQNPRHKITKRGQNVTFRCDPISEHNRLYWYRQTLGQGPEFLTYFQNEAQLEKSRLLSDRFSAERPKGSFSTLEIQRTEQGDSAMYLCASSLLRDTYGYTFGSGTRLTVV.

The chain joins TRBV7-2 to TRBJ2-5; 8 bases match TRBD1. Germline V lookup: CDR1 SGHTA, CDR2 FQGNSA. The CDR3 totals 16 residues. J gave up 1 base and V 4 bases, and 8 bases lay outside the gene matches. The CDR3 is CASSSSIDRGQETQYF. CDR3 coding DNA: TGTGCCAGCAGCTCCTCGATTGACAGGGGCCAAGAGACCCAGTACTTC. Looking up the rest from reference TRBV7-2 and TRBJ2-5 gives the full variable domain: GAGVSQSPSNKVTEKGKDVELRCDPISGHTALYWYRQSLGQGLEFLIYFQGNSAPDKSGLPSDRFSAERTGGSVSTLTIQRTQQEDSAVYLCASSSSIDRGQETQYFGPGTRLLVL.

The V call is TRBV2, the J call TRBJ1-3; TRBD1 aligns across 7 bases. CDR3 length: 15 residues. Germline values: CDR1 SNHLY, CDR2 FYNNEI. The trim removed 8 bases at V and 2 bases at J, leaving 9 bases unmatched. CDR3 coding DNA: TGTGCCAGCGAATTCGGAGGGACAGCTGGAAACACCATATATTTT. This codes for CASEFGGTAGNTIYF.

The genes are TRBV7-3 and TRBJ2-5; 15 nucleotides align to TRBD2. CDR3 length: 16 amino acids. Germline CDR1 reads SGHTA; CDR2 reads FQGTGA. J lost 5 bases, V lost 0 bases, and 1 base had no gene match. The CDR3: CASSLTGTSGRETQYF. The CDR3, as DNA: TGTGCCAGCAGCTTAACTGGGACTAGCGGGAGGGAGACCCAGTACTTC.

The chain recombines TRBV6-6 with TRBJ2-4; 7 bases match TRBD2. The germline V gene encodes CDR1 MNHNY and CDR2 SVGAGI (reference sequence). The V gene end was trimmed by 6 bases and the J gene end by 8 bases; junction bases not matched to a gene: 4. This CDR3 has 12 residues. CDR3 sequence reads: CASSPRGDIQYF. In nucleotides, the CDR3 is TGTGCCAGCAGCCCTCGGGGGGACATTCAGTACTTC.

The J gene is TRBJ1-2, the V gene TRBV19; 7 bases align to TRBD1. The CDR3 has 14 amino acids. The V gene's germline CDR1 is LNHDA and CDR2 SQIVND (reference sequence). V lost 6 bases, J lost 6 bases, and 10 bases stayed unmatched. CDR3 sequence (DNA): TGTGCCAGTAGCCCGACAGGGTTGCGGCATGGCTACACCTTC. This translates into CASSPTGLRHGYTF.